The clone carrying this TCR beta chain was recorded at least ten times. The antigen remains unidentified. V was cut by 2 bases and J by 2 bases, with 7 bases left in between. The CDR3 loop spans 12 amino acids. Germline V CDR1 and CDR2: SQVTM, ANQGSEA. This sample is drawn from a study of CD8 T cells in ankylosing spondylitis. Study findings and constraints: CD8+ disease-linked clones were present at relatively low frequencies in blood. As reported, disease-linked clones showed significant enrichment in matched ankylosing spondylitis synovial fluid.

Construction of TCR beta libraries was performed using quantitative 5'-RACE with molecular barcodes. TCRdb redid the calling of the 5' RACE reads with MiXCR, one entry per CDR3 protein. Here the sample spans about 130,000 distinct CDR3 sequences, about 7.3% being singletons. The TCR comes from a female donor with ankylosing spondylitis or in good health (not recorded which). The sequenced sample consisted of blood, either unsorted or a sorted T cell fraction (not recorded which). The chain joins TRBV29-1 to TRBJ2-7; D may be TRBD1 (6 bases). The CDR3 sequence: CSVESGAYEQYF. CDR3 nucleotide sequence: TGCAGCGTTGAATCAGGGGCCTACGAGCAGTACTTC.